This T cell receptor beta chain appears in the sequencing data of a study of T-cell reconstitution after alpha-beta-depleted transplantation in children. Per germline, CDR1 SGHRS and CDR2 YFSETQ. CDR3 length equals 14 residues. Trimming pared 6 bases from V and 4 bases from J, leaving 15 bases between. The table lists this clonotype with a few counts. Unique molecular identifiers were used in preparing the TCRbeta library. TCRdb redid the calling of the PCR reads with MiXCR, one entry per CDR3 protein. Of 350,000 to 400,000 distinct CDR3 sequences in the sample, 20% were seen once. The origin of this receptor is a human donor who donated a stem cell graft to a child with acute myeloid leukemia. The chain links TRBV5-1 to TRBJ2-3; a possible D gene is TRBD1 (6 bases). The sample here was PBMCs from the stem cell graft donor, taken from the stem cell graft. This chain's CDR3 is CASNAGGQSDTQYF. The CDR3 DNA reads TGCGCCAGCAATGCAGGTGGACAGTCAGATACGCAGTATTTT. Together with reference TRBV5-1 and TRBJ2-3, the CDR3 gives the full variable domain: KAGVTQTPRYLIKTRGQQVTLSCSPISGHRSVSWYQQTPGQGLQFLFEYFSETQRNKGNFPGRFSGRQFSNSRSEMNVSTLELGDSALYLCASNAGGQSDTQYFGPGTRLTVL.